This T cell receptor (beta chain) was observed in a study of cytomegalovirus exposure and HLA in healthy donors. The CDR3 length is 18 residues. Germline V gives CDR1 SGHRS, CDR2 YFSETQ. J gave up 3 bases and V 4 bases, and 16 bases lay outside the gene matches. General study findings and limits: There were reportedly fewer N-insertions in an Asian-associated ancestry cluster than the approximately 640-donor mean, in a later analysis.

A note on this clone: No antigen is known for it.

The study ran its PCR with 60 Vbeta and 13 Jbeta primers. Libraries were prepared by immunoSEQ multiplex PCR; TCRdb keeps only in-frame clonotypes and omits some of them. Of under 140,000 clones in the sample, 80% were seen once. This TCR was sampled from a woman aged 60-75 years in good health and CMV-seropositive. The material sequenced was PBMCs. The V and J genes are TRBV5-1 and TRBJ2-7, with TRBD2 identical over 10 bases. The CDR3 bases are TGCGCCAGCAGCCTCAGTACTGGAGCGGGAGGGCGTTACTACGAGCAGTACTTC. Translation: CASSLSTGAGGRYYEQYF.